This T cell receptor beta chain comes out of a study of blood T cells in healthy people across ages. Study results and limitations: The diversity estimates, figures obtained from one million T cells, were considered underestimates.

Together with a sample-barcoded 5' primer, a J-beta primer mix was included in a second PCR lasting about 6 to 11 cycles. TCRdb re-analysed the 5' RACE reads in MiXCR, keeping a single row per CDR3 protein. The sample shows some 1.6 million distinct CDR3 sequences, about 35% of them seen only once. A note on this clonotype: Antigen specificity is unknown.

Each sample had at least 6 million PBMCs isolated. Germline V gives CDR1 SGHTA, CDR2 FQGNSA. The CDR3 has 14 residues. Between the trimmed V and J ends, which lost 4 bases and 3 bases, there was a span of 13 bases. The rearrangement uses TRBV7-2 and TRBJ2-7, with a weak D call TRBD2 (6 bases). The receptor was derived from a woman aged 30 to 39 in good health. The sequencing input was blood. CDR3 coding DNA: TGTGCCAGCAGCTCCGGCGGGACCTTCTACGAGCAGTACTTC. It yields the protein CASSSGGTFYEQYF. Full variable domain (rest looked up from reference TRBV7-2 and TRBJ2-7): GAGVSQSPSNKVTEKGKDVELRCDPISGHTALYWYRQSLGQGLEFLIYFQGNSAPDKSGLPSDRFSAERTGGSVSTLTIQRTQQEDSAVYLCASSSGGTFYEQYFGPGTRLTVT.